The T cell receptor (beta chain) described here comes from a study of blood T cell repertoires in COVID-19. Whole-study context: Researchers got acute and convalescent COVID-19 samples from the United States, Italy and Spain.

Germline V gene data show CDR1 as GTSNPN and CDR2 as SVGIG (reference sequence). This CDR3 has 12 residues. Trimming pared 1 base from V and 6 bases from J, leaving 10 bases between. Here immunoSEQ multiplex PCR was the method, and the copy in TCRdb shows in-frame clones only, minus some. The sample includes some 50,000 clones, 86% of them seen just once. Sequencing used PBMCs or T cells enriched from blood (not recorded which). The chain recombines TRBV30 with TRBJ2-7; a possible D gene is TRBD2 (5 bases). The receptor was derived from a woman in her fifties or sixties who had recovered from COVID-19. The DNA of the CDR3 is TGTGCCTGGAGTGCGGGCCGGGGCGAGCAGTACTTC. This translates into CAWSAGRGEQYF.